What follows are 9 T cell receptor beta chains derived from one specimen sequenced in a study of CXCR3-negative and CXCR3-positive naive CD8 T cells. With UMI labels, 5' RACE was used to prepare the TRB cDNA libraries. TCRdb re-analyzed the 5' RACE reads; it lists each CDR3 protein once, without DNA. The sample has about 81,000 distinct CDR3 sequences. Sequenced input: naive CXCR3- CD8+ T cells from blood. As for subset: CD45RO-CCR7+CD27+CD95- naive CD8+ T cells lacking CXCR3 (TNR3-). All receptors come from a human donor in good health. Some clones in this sample may be carry-over from other donors' samples.

The V and J genes are TRBV24-1 and TRBJ2-2; TCRdb indicates TRBD1, and absent DNA this call remains unverified. CDR3 length: 16 amino acids. Germline V lookup: CDR1 KGHDR, CDR2 SFDVKD. CDR3 amino acids: CATSDLTGVNTGELFF.

The chain has TRBV20-1 and TRBJ2-7; TCRdb outputs TRBD1, but without DNA this stays unchecked. Germline V gene lookup returns CDR1 DFQATT and CDR2 SNEGSKA (reference sequence). The CDR3 contains 14 residues. The CDR3 protein is CSAGTGEAHYEQYF.

This chain connects TRBV20-1 to TRBJ2-1; TCRdb's assignment of TRBD2 cannot be checked, as there is no DNA. The germline V gene has CDR1 DFQATT and CDR2 SNEGSKA (reference sequence). The CDR3 extends over 22 amino acids. The CDR3 reads CSARERERLAGGHNPPYNEQFF.

CDR3 amino acids: CASSGIGSTYEQYF. The rearrangement joins TRBV5-5 to TRBJ2-7. The CDR3 is 14 residues long. Per germline, CDR1 SGHKS and CDR2 YYEKEE (reference sequence).

The chain carries TRBV9 and TRBJ2-3; TCRdb reports TRBD1, a call that lacks DNA to check it against. The CDR3 extends over 14 amino acids. CDR1 is SGDLS and CDR2 is YYNGEE in the germline V gene. The CDR3 reads CASGRQGYTDTQYF.

This chain connects TRBV4-1 to TRBJ1-5; TCRdb's D call of TRBD1 is untestable without DNA. Germline-derived CDR1 and CDR2 are MGHRA and YSYEKL. This CDR3 contains 16 residues. The CDR3 region is CASSHSTGVGNQPQHF.

This chain joins TRBV4-1 and TRBJ2-1; the TCRdb D gene call, TRBD2, has no DNA to confirm it. Germline V gene data show CDR1 as MGHRA and CDR2 as YSYEKL. The CDR3 is 17 amino acids. CDR3 sequence: CASSQTRGGQSYNEQFF.

The chain is built from TRBV11-2 and TRBJ2-1; the D call of TRBD2 rests on TCRdb alone, since no DNA is present to check it. Germline values: CDR1 SGHAT, CDR2 FQNNGV. This CDR3 region has 15 residues. The CDR3 sequence is CASSLAGSTGYEQFF.

This chain uses TRBV6-6 with TRBJ1-2; TCRdb picks TRBD1, but there is no DNA to check that call. CDR1 MNHNY and CDR2 SVGAGI come from the germline V gene (reference sequence). CDR3 length equals 15 residues. The CDR3 sequence: CASSYKGQVNYGYTF.